This T cell receptor (beta chain) emerged from a study of blood T cell repertoires in COVID-19. Here immunoSEQ multiplex PCR was the method, and the copy in TCRdb shows in-frame clones only, minus some. The data show some 120,000 clones, 86% seen once. Germline lookup yields CDR1 MNHEY and CDR2 SMNVEV (reference sequence). CDR3 length: 15 amino acids. V shed 4 bases and J 5 bases; nucleotides not matched to a gene: 6. Material: peripheral blood. The receptor's source is a woman in her fifties or sixties who had recovered from COVID-19. The rearrangement joins TRBV27 to TRBJ2-1, with TRBD1 matching over 9 bases. CDR3 coding DNA: TGTGCCAGCAGTTGGGGACAGGGTTATAACAATGAGCAGTTCTTC. Amino acids: CASSWGQGYNNEQFF.